A single sample gave rise to the 23 T cell receptor beta chains below, sequenced in a study of chemoradiotherapy in HPV16-positive cancers. Libraries were prepared by immunoSEQ multiplex PCR; TCRdb keeps only in-frame clonotypes and omits some of them. The sample consists of 53,000 or so clones, about 92% of them appearing once. This specimen was blood, taken from a patient who underwent chemoradiotherapy. The receptor source for this set is a human donor with HPV-associated anogenital cancer.

The genes are TRBV20-1 and TRBJ1-2; no reliable D call. The CDR3 has 11 residues. The germline CDR1 and CDR2 sequences are DFQATT and SNEGSKA (reference sequence). Trimming stripped 4 bases from V and 8 bases from J, with 11 bases between. The CDR3: CSATPQTGYTF. DNA for the CDR3: TGCAGTGCTACCCCCCAAACCGGCTACACCTTC.

The chain is built from TRBV7-7 and TRBJ2-3, with 8 bases fitting TRBD2. V lost 4 bases, J lost 3 bases, and 3 bases stayed unmatched. Germline-derived CDR1 and CDR2 are SSHAT and FNYEAQ (reference sequence). This CDR3 is 14 amino acids long. The CDR3: CASSSGLETDTQYF. For the CDR3, the DNA is TGTGCCAGCAGCTCGGGACTAGAAACAGATACGCAGTATTTT.

The V call is TRBV7-9, the J call TRBJ1-1; D gene ambiguous. This CDR3 contains 13 residues. Looked up from germline, CDR1 is SEHNR and CDR2 is FQNEAQ (reference sequence). Trimming left V 3 bases short and J 7 bases short, with 12 bases between. The chain's CDR3 is CASSLGTVSEAFF. In DNA, the CDR3 is TGTGCCAGCAGCTTGGGCACAGTCAGTGAAGCTTTCTTT.

A few counts support this clone. V is TRBV7-8 and J is TRBJ2-3, with D uncertain. CDR3 length: 12 residues. The V gene's germline CDR1 is SGHVS and CDR2 FQNEAQ. Trimming shortened V by 1 base and J by 10 bases, and 9 bases separated the two germline ends. The DNA for the CDR3 is TGTGCCAGCAGCTTAGAAGGTGGGCCGCAGTATTTT. Its protein product is CASSLEGGPQYF.

This sequence joins TRBV7-2 and TRBJ2-3; D might be TRBD1 (6 bases). The CDR3 loop spans 14 amino acids. V shed 1 base and J shed 4 bases, with 9 bases lying between them. CDR1 is SGHTA, CDR2 FQGNSA, per germline. DNA for the CDR3: TGTGCCAGCAGCTTAGGGGCAGGGGCAGATACGCAGTATTTT. Protein product: CASSLGAGADTQYF.

This sequence joins TRBV21-1 and TRBJ2-7. TRBV21-1 is a known pseudogene. This CDR3 is 14 amino acids long. In DNA, the CDR3 is TGTGCCAGCAGCCCCGACCCGAGCTCCTACGAGCAGTACTTC. It specifies CASSPDPSSYEQYF.

This clone was counted a single time. The V call is TRBV9, the J call TRBJ1-1, with 8 bases lining up with TRBD1. This CDR3 is 14 amino acids long. Losses at the gene ends were 3 bases for V and 4 bases for J; bases not matched to a gene: 5. Per the germline V gene, CDR1 is SGDLS and CDR2 is YYNGEE. DNA of the CDR3: TGTGCCAGCAGCGCTCAGGGGGCGGCCACTGAAGCTTTCTTT. Its translation: CASSAQGAATEAFF.

This rearrangement joins TRBV10-3 to TRBJ2-7; TRBD1 matches 10 bases. Looked up from germline, CDR1 is ENHRY and CDR2 is SYGVKD. This CDR3 comprises 15 residues. Trimming cost V 5 bases and J 1 base; bases outside gene matches: 5. The CDR3 region has the DNA TGTGCCATCAGTCTAGGGACAGGGGATTCCTACGAGCAGTACTTC. It encodes CAISLGTGDSYEQYF.

The chain combines TRBV9 with TRBJ2-5; 10 positions match TRBD2. TRBJ2-7 matches the DNA end more closely, so the J call is doubtful. There are 17 residues in the CDR3. Germline CDR1 and CDR2: SGDLS and YYNGEE. The CDR3 loop is CASSVEPSGSHSYEQYF. In nucleotides, the CDR3 is TGTGCCAGCAGCGTAGAGCCTAGCGGGAGCCACTCCTACGAGCAGTACTTC.

This chain connects TRBV6-5 to TRBJ2-4, with a possible D match to TRBD2 (5 bases). The CDR3 runs to 15 residues. The V end lost 5 bases, the J end lost 1 base, and 12 bases lay between the germline ends. CDR1 and CDR2 (germline): MNHEY, SVGAGI. CDR3 region: CASSTPRAAKNIQYF. CDR3 nucleotide sequence: TGTGCCAGCAGTACCCCGAGGGCGGCCAAAAACATTCAGTACTTC.

The V and J genes are TRBV7-9 and TRBJ2-2, with a tentative D call TRBD2 (6 bases). V was trimmed by 11 bases and J by 2 bases, leaving 21 bases between them. The CDR3 length is 16 residues. Per germline, CDR1 SEHNR and CDR2 FQNEAQ (reference sequence). CDR3 sequence (DNA): TGTGCCCCCGTTGTGGAGGGACCCCTAAACACCGGGGAGCTGTTTTTT. Translating gives CAPVVEGPLNTGELFF.

The genes are TRBV7-9 and TRBJ2-7; 8 nucleotides line up with TRBD1. This CDR3 contains 14 residues. The germline V gene encodes CDR1 SEHNR and CDR2 FQNEAQ (reference sequence). J lost 2 bases, V lost 2 bases, and 2 bases had no gene match. The CDR3 reads CASSLQGAPYEQYF. The CDR3 DNA reads as TGTGCCAGCAGCTTACAGGGGGCACCCTACGAGCAGTACTTC.

The CDR3 sequence is CASSPWGSGGSDTQYF. The CDR3 nucleotides are TGTGCCAGTAGTCCTTGGGGCTCCGGAGGTTCAGATACGCAGTATTTT. The chain joins TRBV19 to TRBJ2-3; either TRBD1 or TRBD2 may supply D (5 bases each). In germline, CDR1 is LNHDA, CDR2 SQIVND (reference sequence). V gave up 5 bases and J gave up 4 bases, with 19 bases separating them. The length of the CDR3 is 16 residues.

This sequence joins TRBV6-1 and TRBJ1-6, with D possibly matching TRBD1 (5 bases). The CDR3 sequence is 15 residues long. Germline V gives CDR1 MNHNS, CDR2 SASEGT. V gave up 5 bases and J gave up 7 bases, with 15 bases separating them. The CDR3 sequence is CASSIGQSKNSPLHF. CDR3 in DNA: TGTGCCAGCAGTATCGGACAAAGTAAGAATTCACCCCTCCACTTT.

The chain recombines TRBV9 with TRBJ1-1; no reliable D call. Trimming took 4 bases from V and 1 from J, leaving 11 bases between them. CDR3 length: 14 amino acids. Germline CDR1 is SGDLS and CDR2 is YYNGEE. The CDR3 here is CASSPGRENTEAFF. The DNA of the CDR3 is TGTGCCAGCAGCCCTGGACGGGAGAACACTGAAGCTTTCTTT.

The chain is built from TRBV7-2 and TRBJ2-2, with TRBD1 matching 10 bases. CDR3 size: 15 residues. Germline V lookup: CDR1 SGHTA, CDR2 FQGNSA. After removal of 4 bases from V and 13 bases from J, the junction contained 12 bases not matched to a gene. The CDR3 sequence: CASSSPGQGPRWLFF. Here the CDR3 DNA reads TGTGCCAGCAGCTCTCCGGGACAGGGGCCCCGGTGGCTGTTTTTT.

This clone was seen only once. The chain carries TRBV5-4 and TRBJ2-1, with 11 bases identical to TRBD2. This CDR3 has 17 residues. V lost 0 bases to trimming and J lost 9 bases; unmatched junction nucleotides: 11. In germline, CDR1 is SGHNT, CDR2 YYREEE (reference sequence). CDR3 DNA: TGTGCCAGCAGCTTGGGAACCACTAGCGGGAGTCGGGGTGAGCAGTTCTTC. Protein sequence: CASSLGTTSGSRGEQFF.

V gene TRBV7-6 combines with J gene TRBJ2-7; 9 nucleotides line up with TRBD1. The CDR3 is 13 amino acids. J lost 4 bases, V lost 6 bases, and 4 bases had no gene match. Germline values: CDR1 SGHVS, CDR2 FNYEAQ. CDR3: CASSRTGEYEQYF. In DNA form, the CDR3 reads TGTGCCAGCAGTCGGACAGGGGAGTACGAGCAGTACTTC. Variable domain in full (rest from reference TRBV7-6 and TRBJ2-7): GAGVSQSPRYKVTKRGQDVALRCDPISGHVSLYWYRQALGQGPEFLTYFNYEAQQDKSGLPNDRFSAERPEGSISTLTIQRTEQRDSAMYRCASSRTGEYEQYFGPGTRLTVT.

The J gene is TRBJ1-4, the V gene TRBV11-2, with D hard to call. Germline V gene lookup returns CDR1 SGHAT and CDR2 FQNNGV. The CDR3 covers 14 residues. V gave up 0 bases and J gave up 5 bases, with 7 bases separating them. CDR3 sequence (DNA): TGTGCCAGCAGCTTAGATCCGGTCAATGAAAAACTGTTTTTT. It codes for CASSLDPVNEKLFF.

This clone was picked up one time. The J gene is TRBJ1-5, the V gene TRBV18; no clear D gene. This CDR3 has 16 amino acids. Germline V lookup: CDR1 KGHSH, CDR2 LQKENI. V shed 3 bases and J shed 5 bases, with 17 bases lying between them. CDR3 in amino acids: CASSPGVQVRDQPQHF. CDR3 coding DNA: TGTGCCAGCTCACCCGGGGTCCAGGTAAGGGATCAGCCCCAGCATTTT.

V gene TRBV5-4 combines with J gene TRBJ2-1, with D possibly matching TRBD2 (6 bases). The CDR3 runs to 16 residues. CDR1 and CDR2 (germline): SGHNT, YYREEE (reference sequence). The V end lost 3 bases, the J end lost 10 bases, and 23 bases lay between the germline ends. The CDR3 spells CASSSRRDFFLEEQFF. In DNA, the CDR3 is TGTGCCAGCAGCTCTCGCCGGGACTTTTTCCTCGAGGAGCAGTTCTTC.

The gene calls are TRBV10-3 and TRBJ2-5; D remains ambiguous. V lost 3 bases, J lost 4 bases, and 3 bases lay in between. Germline V gene sequence: CDR1 ENHRY, CDR2 SYGVKD. This CDR3 is 11 amino acids long. The CDR3 loop is CAISEGETQYF. CDR3 nucleotide sequence: TGTGCCATCAGTGAAGGAGAGACCCAGTACTTC.

The chain combines TRBV9 with TRBJ2-4; possibly TRBD2 for D (6 bases). The germline V and J ends were trimmed by 1 base and 9 bases, with 11 bases remaining between them. Germline CDR1 is SGDLS and CDR2 is YYNGEE. This CDR3 region has 13 residues. CDR3 DNA: TGTGCCAGCAGCGTAACGGAGGGGCCCATTCAGTACTTC. Its translation is CASSVTEGPIQYF.